Listed here are 26 T cell receptor beta chains from one sample, sequenced in a study of blood T cells in healthy people across ages. Then a second PCR, running roughly 7 to 11 cycles, was carried out with a sample-barcoded 5' primer and a J-beta primer mix. MiXCR, applied by TCRdb to the 5' RACE reads, yields one record per CDR3 protein. Seen here are under 2 million distinct CDR3 sequences, about 35% observed once, and the top ten hold around 11%. The sequenced material came from blood. These receptors all come from a woman in her 30s in good health.

The V call is TRBV6-1, the J call TRBJ2-6; 7 bases match TRBD1. The J segment lost 0 bases and the V segment lost 5 bases, leaving 10 bases of the junction unmatched. Germline lookup yields CDR1 MNHNS and CDR2 SASEGT. The CDR3 has 18 amino acids. The CDR3 loop reads CASSPWTGATSGANVLTF. The CDR3 DNA reads TGTGCCAGCAGTCCCTGGACAGGAGCTACCTCTGGGGCCAACGTCCTGACTTTC.

This clonotype was observed a few times. The chain employs TRBV28 and TRBJ2-7; TRBD2 is a possible D gene (6 bases). V was shortened by 4 bases and J by 1 base, with 11 bases between the two germline ends. Germline V gives CDR1 MDHEN, CDR2 SYDVKM. This CDR3 region has 14 residues. CDR3 bases: TGTGCCAGCAGTTGGGGCGGGATTTCCTACGAGCAGTACTTC. Translated, it gives CASSWGGISYEQYF.

The chain is built from TRBV19 and TRBJ1-1; a weak D match, TRBD1 (5 bases). CDR1 is LNHDA, CDR2 SQIVND, per germline (reference sequence). The length of the CDR3 is 16 residues. Trimming left V 1 base short and J 4 bases short, with 16 bases between. The CDR3 loop reads CASSIGWDGPGTEAFF. In DNA, the CDR3 is TGTGCCAGTAGTATAGGATGGGACGGACCGGGCACTGAAGCTTTCTTT.

The chain recombines TRBV28 with TRBJ2-7, with TRBD2 matching 11 bases. The germline gives CDR1 MDHEN, CDR2 SYDVKM. Trimming cost V 6 bases and J 3 bases; bases outside gene matches: 10. This CDR3 has 16 residues. The chain's CDR3 is CASRSLAGEGGYEQYF. For the CDR3, the DNA is TGTGCCAGCAGGTCACTAGCGGGAGAAGGAGGCTACGAGCAGTACTTC. Drawing the rest from reference TRBV28 and TRBJ2-7, the complete variable domain is DVKVTQSSRYLVKRTGEKVFLECVQDMDHENMFWYRQDPGLGLRLIYFSYDVKMKEKGDIPEGYSVSREKKERFSLILESASTNQTSMYLCASRSLAGEGGYEQYFGPGTRLTVT.

This clonotype was detected once. This chain connects TRBV21-1 to TRBJ1-4; TRBD1 reflects the table's D call only, with no check against the DNA. TRBV21-1 has pseudogene status. The CDR3 runs to 19 residues. As DNA, the CDR3 is TGTGCCAGCAGCAAAGCATGTCGTGGGGGGGTTGCAACTAATGAAAAACTGTTTTTT. This sequence encodes CASSKACRGGVATNEKLFF.

The sample holds a few counts of this clonotype. This chain uses TRBV5-1 with TRBJ2-7; possible D gene TRBD1, 6 bases. CDR3 length equals 13 residues. The V and J ends lost 4 bases and 5 bases respectively, with 13 bases between them. From germline, CDR1 is SGHRS and CDR2 YFSETQ. The CDR3 DNA sequence: TGCGCCAGCAGCGCCAGGGGCTGGGACGAGCAGTACTTC. It encodes CASSARGWDEQYF. Full variable domain (outside the CDR3, taken from reference TRBV5-1 and TRBJ2-7): KAGVTQTPRYLIKTRGQQVTLSCSPISGHRSVSWYQQTPGQGLQFLFEYFSETQRNKGNFPGRFSGRQFSNSRSEMNVSTLELGDSALYLCASSARGWDEQYFGPGTRLTVT.

Many counts were recorded for this clonotype. This chain links TRBV12-3 or TRBV12-4 with TRBJ2-7; D is ambiguous. The germline V and J ends were trimmed by 6 bases and 2 bases, with 8 bases remaining between them. The CDR3 covers 12 residues. The CDR3 sequence: CASSDNPYEQYF. The CDR3 nucleotides read TGTGCCAGCAGCGACAATCCCTACGAGCAGTACTTC.

This clonotype was detected only a few times. The V gene is TRBV5-5, the J gene TRBJ2-6; D gene ambiguous. This CDR3 has 16 residues. Trimming cost V 0 bases and J 0 bases, with 7 bases left between them. The germline CDR1 and CDR2 sequences are SGHKS and YYEKEE (reference sequence). CDR3 loop: CASSLDILSGANVLTF. As DNA, the CDR3 is TGTGCCAGCAGCTTGGACATCCTCTCTGGGGCCAACGTCCTGACTTTC.

Many counts were recorded for this clonotype. The genes are TRBV9 and TRBJ2-7, with TRBD2 as a possible D gene (5 bases). Trimming removed 4 bases at V and 6 bases at J, with 17 bases between. Per germline, CDR1 SGDLS and CDR2 YYNGEE. This CDR3 region has 14 residues. CDR3 in amino acids: CASSTLLDRGEQYF. The CDR3 DNA is TGTGCCAGCAGCACTCTGCTAGACCGGGGCGAGCAGTACTTC.

In this sample, this clonotype turned up a few times. V and J are TRBV27 and TRBJ1-1; 11 positions match TRBD1. From germline, CDR1 is MNHEY and CDR2 SMNVEV (reference sequence). The CDR3 sequence is 14 residues long. V lost 4 bases and J lost 4; bases outside the gene matches: 2. The CDR3 spells CASSWGQGVTEAFF. For the CDR3, the DNA is TGTGCCAGCAGTTGGGGACAGGGGGTCACTGAAGCTTTCTTT.

In this sample, this clonotype turned up a few times. The V and J genes are TRBV5-1 and TRBJ2-1; D remains unclear. Germline assignment: CDR1 SGHRS and CDR2 YFSETQ. This CDR3 contains 18 residues. Trimming pared 1 base from V and 3 bases from J, leaving 20 bases between. CDR3 in DNA: TGCGCCAGCAGCTTGAACCCCTTCTTTGGCAGCCGCTACAATGAGCAGTTCTTC. It encodes CASSLNPFFGSRYNEQFF.

The chain recombines TRBV7-8 with TRBJ1-2; the D is unclear. V was pared by 0 bases and J by 3 bases, with 14 bases between. Germline V gives CDR1 SGHVS, CDR2 FQNEAQ. There are 16 residues in the CDR3. CDR3 region: CASSLAIEGRDYGYTF. The CDR3 bases are TGTGCCAGCAGCTTAGCGATCGAAGGGCGGGACTATGGCTACACCTTC. The whole variable domain, filled in from reference TRBV7-8 and TRBJ1-2, reads GAGVSQSPRYKVAKRGQDVALRCDPISGHVSLFWYQQALGQGPEFLTYFQNEAQLDKSGLPSDRFFAERPEGSVSTLKIQRTQQEDSAVYLCASSLAIEGRDYGYTFGSGTRLTVV.

This clonotype was picked up one time. This chain joins TRBV20-1 and TRBJ1-2; D is perhaps TRBD1 (6 bases). CDR3 length equals 14 residues. Germline V CDR1 and CDR2: DFQATT, SNEGSKA (reference sequence). Trimming removed 2 bases from V and 7 bases from J, with 17 bases in between. The CDR3 reads CSARPARGAIGYTF. The CDR3 DNA reads TGCAGTGCTAGACCGGCCCGGGGGGCGATTGGCTACACCTTC.

J is TRBJ2-5 and V is TRBV5-1; 7 bases map to TRBD1. CDR3 length: 16 residues. The J segment lost 4 bases and the V segment lost 1 base, leaving 10 bases of the junction unmatched. The V gene's germline CDR1 is SGHRS and CDR2 YFSETQ. For the CDR3, the DNA is TGCGCCAGCAGCTTGCGCGCCGGGACAGAGGGAGAGACCCAGTACTTC. This encodes CASSLRAGTEGETQYF.

This clonotype came up many times. CDR3 sequence reads: CASSYGPNTEAFF. DNA for the CDR3: TGTGCCAGCAGCTACGGCCCTAACACTGAAGCTTTCTTT. The V call is TRBV7-3, the J call TRBJ1-1, with D unclear. Germline V gene sequence: CDR1 SGHTA, CDR2 FQGTGA. This CDR3 is built from 13 residues. Trimming stripped 4 bases from V and 2 bases from J, with 8 bases between.

This clonotype showed up just a few times. V and J are TRBV20-1 and TRBJ2-2; 8 positions match TRBD1. Germline trimming cut 5 bases from V and 0 bases from J; bases unmatched to any gene: 2. The germline V gene has CDR1 DFQATT and CDR2 SNEGSKA (reference sequence). The CDR3 spans 14 residues. The CDR3 nucleotides are TGCAGTGCTTTGGACAGGGCGAACACCGGGGAGCTGTTTTTT. Translating it yields CSALDRANTGELFF.

This clonotype was found once. The chain joins TRBV7-8 to TRBJ2-7, with D possibly matching TRBD2 (6 bases). With 5 bases removed from V and 2 bases from J, the gap between germline ends came to 22 bases. The CDR3 length is 17 residues. Germline V CDR1 and CDR2: SGHVS, FQNEAQ. The CDR3 loop reads CASSPGFSGYVPYEQYF. CDR3 DNA sequence: TGTGCCAGCAGCCCCGGCTTTAGCGGCTACGTCCCCTACGAGCAGTACTTC.

There are a few counts of this clonotype. This chain uses TRBV3-1 with TRBJ2-3, with no clear D. Germline V gene data show CDR1 as LGHDT and CDR2 as YNNKEL (reference sequence). V lost 2 bases and J lost 7, with 7 bases in between. The CDR3 is made up of 12 amino acids. The CDR3 region is CASSQLIYTQYF. The DNA of the CDR3 is TGTGCCAGCAGCCAACTTATCTATACGCAGTATTTT.

This clonotype was observed a handful of times. The chain couples TRBV24-1 to TRBJ2-2; 9 bases match TRBD1. The V gene's germline CDR1 is KGHDR and CDR2 SFDVKD. After removal of 7 bases from V and 1 base from J, the junction contained 3 bases not matched to a gene. This CDR3 has 15 residues. The CDR3 is CATRPGQGNTGELFF. CDR3 nucleotides: TGTGCCACCAGACCGGGACAGGGGAACACCGGGGAGCTGTTTTTT.

Ten or more counts support this clonotype. V gene TRBV29-1 combines with J gene TRBJ2-5; weak D call: TRBD2 (6 bases). This CDR3 has 15 amino acids. The ends were cut back, 4 bases at V and 0 bases at J, with 15 bases in the middle. Germline V gives CDR1 SQVTM, CDR2 ANQGSEA. For the CDR3, the DNA is TGCAGCGTTGCCCCCAGGAGGGGTAACCAAGAGACCCAGTACTTC. It specifies CSVAPRRGNQETQYF.

This clonotype was picked up many times. The chain couples TRBV27 to TRBJ1-2; 7 bases line up with TRBD1. The CDR3 extends over 13 amino acids. V was clipped by 3 bases and J by 13 bases; unmatched bases: 11. The germline CDR1 and CDR2 sequences are MNHEY and SMNVEV (reference sequence). The DNA for the CDR3 is TGTGCCAGCAGTTTCCAGACAGGGCGTCATCTCACCTTC. The encoded protein is CASSFQTGRHLTF.

This clonotype has a handful of counts. The rearrangement joins TRBV29-1 to TRBJ2-3; 9 bases are a match to TRBD1. Germline assignment: CDR1 SQVTM and CDR2 ANQGSEA. J was trimmed by 2 bases and V by 4 bases; bases with no gene match: 4. The CDR3 length is 14 residues. CDR3 DNA sequence: TGCAGCGTTGCCGGGACAGGGCACACAGATACGCAGTATTTT. Translation: CSVAGTGHTDTQYF.

V and J are TRBV11-2 and TRBJ2-3; 8 nucleotides line up with TRBD2. The CDR3 runs 15 residues. J was trimmed by 6 bases and V by 6 bases; bases with no gene match: 11. Per the germline V gene, CDR1 is SGHAT and CDR2 is FQNNGV. CDR3 in amino acids: CASRMRGAGSDTQYF. CDR3 nucleotide sequence: TGTGCCAGCAGGATGCGGGGGGCGGGATCCGATACGCAGTATTTT. Complete variable domain (other parts from reference TRBV11-2 and TRBJ2-3): EAGVAQSPRYKIIEKRQSVAFWCNPISGHATLYWYQQILGQGPKLLIQFQNNGVVDDSQLPKDRFSAERLKGVDSTLKIQPAKLEDSAVYLCASRMRGAGSDTQYFGPGTRLTVL.

Many counts were recorded for this clonotype. The chain combines TRBV10-3 with TRBJ2-5; 7 positions match TRBD2. Germline values: CDR1 ENHRY, CDR2 SYGVKD. The CDR3 contains 15 residues. V was pared by 0 bases and J by 2 bases, with 3 bases of the junction left unmatched. Here the CDR3 reads CAISESTGGQETQYF. CDR3 nucleotides: TGTGCCATCAGTGAGTCGACGGGGGGTCAAGAGACCCAGTACTTC.

There are a few counts of this clonotype. The chain is built from TRBV4-2 and TRBJ2-7; TRBD2 aligns across 7 bases. Germline V gene lookup returns CDR1 LGHNA and CDR2 YNFKEQ. The CDR3 runs to 16 residues. The V segment lost 0 bases and the J segment 3 bases; nucleotides outside the gene matches: 8. The CDR3 is CASSQDPWREGYEQYF. In DNA form, the CDR3 reads TGTGCCAGCAGCCAAGATCCATGGAGGGAGGGCTACGAGCAGTACTTC.

The V and J genes are TRBV29-1 and TRBJ2-5; D gene unclear. This CDR3 contains 15 residues. The germline V gene has CDR1 SQVTM and CDR2 ANQGSEA. Deletions cut 0 bases from V and 1 base from J, with 12 bases between. CDR3 residues: CSVEELGNTQETQYF. CDR3 nucleotides: TGCAGCGTTGAAGAGTTGGGCAACACCCAAGAGACCCAGTACTTC.